Described below is a single TCR beta chain sequence and its context. Its antigen remains unidentified. The same CDR3 arises from other DNA sequences in this sample as well. This table comes from immunoSEQ multiplex PCR, and its TCRdb copy is limited to in-frame clones, with some not included. The sample lists about 2.1 million clones, 85% to 95% occurring once. The data originate from a study of shared clonotypes between healthy human individuals. Study-level points and caveats: Shared across a few donors were around 5% of the naive CD4 clonotypes.

Naive CD8 cells comprised CD45RO-negative, CCR7-positively selected cells, excluding terminally differentiated effector memory CD45RA+ cells. All of the donors resided in Nashville, Tennessee, and each was a Caucasian adult. Germline CDR1 and CDR2: SNHLY and FYNNEI. Trimming removed 0 bases from V and 2 bases from J, with 10 bases in between. The CDR3 extends over 16 amino acids. The chain has TRBV2 and TRBJ2-2; a weak D match, TRBD1 (5 bases). Material for sequencing was naive CD8+ T cells from PBMCs. This TCR was recovered from a man in his late teens or twenties in good health. Some clones in this sample may be carry-over from other donors' samples. The CDR3 protein is CASSEARTLNTGELFF. CDR3 nucleotides: TGTGCCAGCAGTGAAGCGAGGACACTTAACACCGGGGAGCTGTTTTTT. Full variable domain (missing parts from reference TRBV2 and TRBJ2-2): EPEVTQTPSHQVTQMGQEVILRCVPISNHLYFYWYRQILGQKVEFLVSFYNNEISEKSEIFDDQFSVERPDGSNFTLKIRSTKLEDSAMYFCASSEARTLNTGELFFGEGSRLTVL.